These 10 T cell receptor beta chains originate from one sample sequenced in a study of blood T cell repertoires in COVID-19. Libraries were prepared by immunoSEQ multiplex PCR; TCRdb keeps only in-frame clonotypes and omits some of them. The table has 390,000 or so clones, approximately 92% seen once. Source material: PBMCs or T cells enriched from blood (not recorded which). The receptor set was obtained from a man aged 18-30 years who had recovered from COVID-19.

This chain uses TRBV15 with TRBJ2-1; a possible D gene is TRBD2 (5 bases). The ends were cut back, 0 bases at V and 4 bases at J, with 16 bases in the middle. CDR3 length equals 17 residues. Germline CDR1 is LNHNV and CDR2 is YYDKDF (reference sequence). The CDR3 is CATSRDVTSGVYNEQFF. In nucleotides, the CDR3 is TGTGCCACCAGCAGAGATGTAACGTCCGGGGTATACAATGAGCAGTTCTTC.

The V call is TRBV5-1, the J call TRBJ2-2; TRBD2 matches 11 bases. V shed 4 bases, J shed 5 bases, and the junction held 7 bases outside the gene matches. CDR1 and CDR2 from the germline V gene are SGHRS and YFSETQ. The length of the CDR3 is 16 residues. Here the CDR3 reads CASSPRLAGTTGELFF. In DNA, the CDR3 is TGCGCCAGCAGCCCCCGACTAGCGGGAACTACCGGGGAGCTGTTTTTT.

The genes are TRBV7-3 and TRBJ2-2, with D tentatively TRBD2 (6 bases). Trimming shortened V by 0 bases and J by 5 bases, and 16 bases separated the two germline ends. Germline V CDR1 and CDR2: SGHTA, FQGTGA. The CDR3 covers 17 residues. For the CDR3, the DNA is TGTGCCAGCAGCTTAACCCTTGGAGGGCCGGGGACCGGGGAGCTGTTTTTT. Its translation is CASSLTLGGPGTGELFF.

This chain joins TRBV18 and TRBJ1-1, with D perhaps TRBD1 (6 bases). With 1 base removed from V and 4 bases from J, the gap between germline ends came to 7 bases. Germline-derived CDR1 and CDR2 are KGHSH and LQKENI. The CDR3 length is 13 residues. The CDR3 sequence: CASSPQGVTEAFF. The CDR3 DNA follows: TGTGCCAGCTCACCACAGGGGGTCACTGAAGCTTTCTTT.

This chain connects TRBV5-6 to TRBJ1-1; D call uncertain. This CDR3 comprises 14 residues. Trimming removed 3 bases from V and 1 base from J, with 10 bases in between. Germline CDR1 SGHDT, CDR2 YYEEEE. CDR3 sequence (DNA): TGTGCCAGCAGCTATACTTACAGGAACACTGAAGCTTTCTTT. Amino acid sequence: CASSYTYRNTEAFF.

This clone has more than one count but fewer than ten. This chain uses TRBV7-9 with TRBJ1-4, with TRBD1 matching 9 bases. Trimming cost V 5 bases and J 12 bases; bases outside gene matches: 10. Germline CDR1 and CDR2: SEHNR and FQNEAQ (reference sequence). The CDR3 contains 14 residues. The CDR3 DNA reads TGTGCCAGCAGCCCCGGGACAGGGAGGCCCCAACTGTTTTTT. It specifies CASSPGTGRPQLFF. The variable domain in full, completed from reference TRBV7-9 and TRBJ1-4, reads DTGVSQNPRHKITKRGQNVTFRCDPISEHNRLYWYRQTLGQGPEFLTYFQNEAQLEKSRLLSDRFSAERPKGSFSTLEIQRTEQGDSAMYLCASSPGTGRPQLFFGSGTQLSVL.

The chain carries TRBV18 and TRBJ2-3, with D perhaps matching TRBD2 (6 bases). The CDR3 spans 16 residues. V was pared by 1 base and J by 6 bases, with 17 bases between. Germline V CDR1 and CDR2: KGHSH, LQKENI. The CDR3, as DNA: TGTGCCAGCTCACCACGGGGGTCCGGGGGAACCGATACGCAGTATTTT. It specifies CASSPRGSGGTDTQYF.

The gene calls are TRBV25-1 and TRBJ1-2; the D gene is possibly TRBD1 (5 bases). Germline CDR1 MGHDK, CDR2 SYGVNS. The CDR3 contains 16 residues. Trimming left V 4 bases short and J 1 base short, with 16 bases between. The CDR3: CASSGTSGPINYGYTF. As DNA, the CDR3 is TGTGCCAGCAGTGGAACTTCAGGGCCCATTAACTATGGCTACACCTTC.

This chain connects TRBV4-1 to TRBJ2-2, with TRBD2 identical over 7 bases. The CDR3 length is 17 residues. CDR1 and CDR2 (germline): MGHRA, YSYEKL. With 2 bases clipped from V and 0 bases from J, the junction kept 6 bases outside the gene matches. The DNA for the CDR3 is TGCGCCAGCAGCCAAAATCGGGACTACTCGAACACCGGGGAGCTGTTTTTT. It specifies CASSQNRDYSNTGELFF.

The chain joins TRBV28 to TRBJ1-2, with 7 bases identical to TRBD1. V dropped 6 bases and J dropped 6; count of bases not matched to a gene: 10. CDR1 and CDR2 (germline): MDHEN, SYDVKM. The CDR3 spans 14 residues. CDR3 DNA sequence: TGTGCCAGCAGCCTCCACAGGGGTAGAAATGGCTACACCTTC. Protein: CASSLHRGRNGYTF.